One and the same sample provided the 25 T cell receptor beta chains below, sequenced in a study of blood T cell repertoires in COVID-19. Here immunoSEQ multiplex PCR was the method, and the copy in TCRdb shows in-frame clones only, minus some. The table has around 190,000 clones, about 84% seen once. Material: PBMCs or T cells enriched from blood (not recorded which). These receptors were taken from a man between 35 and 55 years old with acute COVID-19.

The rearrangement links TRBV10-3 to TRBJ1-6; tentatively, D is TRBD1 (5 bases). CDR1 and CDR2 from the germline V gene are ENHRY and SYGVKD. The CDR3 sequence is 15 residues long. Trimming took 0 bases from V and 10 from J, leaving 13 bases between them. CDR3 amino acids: CAISESSEGRSPLHF. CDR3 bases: TGTGCCATCAGTGAGTCTTCGGAGGGGCGATCACCCCTCCACTTT.

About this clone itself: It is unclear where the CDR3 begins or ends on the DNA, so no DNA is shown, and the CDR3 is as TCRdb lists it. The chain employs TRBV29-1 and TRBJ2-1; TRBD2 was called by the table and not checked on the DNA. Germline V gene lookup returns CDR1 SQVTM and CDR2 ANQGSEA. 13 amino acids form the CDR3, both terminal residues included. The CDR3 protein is CSVVASGSEDRFF.

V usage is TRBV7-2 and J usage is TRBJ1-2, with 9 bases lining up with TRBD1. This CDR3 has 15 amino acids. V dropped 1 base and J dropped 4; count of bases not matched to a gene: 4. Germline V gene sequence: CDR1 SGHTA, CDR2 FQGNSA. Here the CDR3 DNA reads TGTGCCAGCAGCTTAGGACAGGGGGGGGTCTATGGCTACACCTTC. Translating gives CASSLGQGGVYGYTF.

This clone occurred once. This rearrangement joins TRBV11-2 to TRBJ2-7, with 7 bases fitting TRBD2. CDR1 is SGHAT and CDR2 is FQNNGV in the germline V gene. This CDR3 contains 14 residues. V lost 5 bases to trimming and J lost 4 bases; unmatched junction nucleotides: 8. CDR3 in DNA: TGTGCCAGCAGCCAACGAGGGACTACGTACGAGCAGTACTTC. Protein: CASSQRGTTYEQYF.

The CDR3 DNA is TGCAGTGCTAGTTCCCAGGGACAGGGGAGAAGGGGTCGCAATCAGCCCCAGCATTTT. It is translated as CSASSQGQGRRGRNQPQHF. The genes are TRBV20-1 and TRBJ1-5; TRBD1 aligns across 10 bases. Germline CDR1 and CDR2: DFQATT and SNEGSKA (reference sequence). This CDR3 is 19 amino acids long. With 3 bases clipped from V and 2 bases from J, the junction kept 16 bases outside the gene matches.

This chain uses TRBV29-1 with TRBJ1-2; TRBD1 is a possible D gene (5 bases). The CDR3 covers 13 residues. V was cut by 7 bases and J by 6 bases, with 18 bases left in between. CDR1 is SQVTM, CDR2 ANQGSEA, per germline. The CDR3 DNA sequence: TGCAGCGCGGTACAGGAGGGGTATGATGGCTACACCTTC. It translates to CSAVQEGYDGYTF.

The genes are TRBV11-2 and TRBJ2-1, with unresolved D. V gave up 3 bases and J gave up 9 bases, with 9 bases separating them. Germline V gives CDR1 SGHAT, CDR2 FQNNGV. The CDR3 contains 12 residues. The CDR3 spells CASSFSRLEQFF. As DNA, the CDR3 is TGTGCCAGCAGCTTTTCCAGACTTGAGCAGTTCTTC.

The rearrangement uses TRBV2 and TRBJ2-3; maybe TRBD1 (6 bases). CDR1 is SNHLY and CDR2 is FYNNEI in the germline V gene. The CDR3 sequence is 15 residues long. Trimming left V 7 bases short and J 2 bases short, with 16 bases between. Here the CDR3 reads CASKRGGTSTDTQYF. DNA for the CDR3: TGTGCCAGCAAAAGAGGGGGAACTTCCACAGATACGCAGTATTTT.

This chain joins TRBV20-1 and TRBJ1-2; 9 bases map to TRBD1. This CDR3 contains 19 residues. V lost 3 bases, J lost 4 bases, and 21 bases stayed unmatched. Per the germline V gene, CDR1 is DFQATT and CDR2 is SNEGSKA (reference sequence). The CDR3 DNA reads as TGCAGTGCTAGTGCAGATTCCGGGACAGGGTCAGGATTTGGCTATGGCTACACCTTC. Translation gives CSASADSGTGSGFGYGYTF.

CDR3 sequence: CASSIGTSGSRGTGELFF. The CDR3 DNA reads TGCGCCAGCAGTATCGGGACTAGCGGGAGTCGAGGAACCGGGGAGCTGTTTTTT. V gene TRBV10-1 combines with J gene TRBJ2-2; TRBD2 aligns across 14 bases. The V and J ends lost 5 bases and 5 bases, in that order; junction bases with no gene match: 10. Germline V CDR1 and CDR2: WNHNN, SYGVQD (reference sequence). This CDR3 has 18 amino acids.

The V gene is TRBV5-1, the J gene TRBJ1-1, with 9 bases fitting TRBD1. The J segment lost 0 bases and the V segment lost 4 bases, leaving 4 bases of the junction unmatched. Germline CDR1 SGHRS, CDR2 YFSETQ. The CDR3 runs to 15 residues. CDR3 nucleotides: TGCGCCAGCAGCCCACAGGGGGCGGTGAACACTGAAGCTTTCTTT. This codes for CASSPQGAVNTEAFF.

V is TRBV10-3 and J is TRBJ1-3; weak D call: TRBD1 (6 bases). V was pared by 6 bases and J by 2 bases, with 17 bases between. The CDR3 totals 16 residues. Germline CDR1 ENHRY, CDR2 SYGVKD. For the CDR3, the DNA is TGTGCCATCAGCCAAAGACAGGTTCGCGCTGGAAACACCATATATTTT. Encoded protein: CAISQRQVRAGNTIYF.

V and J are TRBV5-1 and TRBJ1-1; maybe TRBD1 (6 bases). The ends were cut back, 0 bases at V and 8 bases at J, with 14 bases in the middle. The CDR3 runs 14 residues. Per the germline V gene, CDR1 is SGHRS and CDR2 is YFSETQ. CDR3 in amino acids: CASSLGQGNREAFF. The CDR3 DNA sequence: TGCGCCAGCAGCTTGGGGCAGGGGAACAGAGAAGCTTTCTTT.

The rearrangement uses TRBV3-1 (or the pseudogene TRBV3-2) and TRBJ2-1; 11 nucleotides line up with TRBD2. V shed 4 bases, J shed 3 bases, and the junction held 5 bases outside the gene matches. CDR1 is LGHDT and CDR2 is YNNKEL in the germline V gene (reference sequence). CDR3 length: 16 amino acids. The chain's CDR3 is CASSLLSGRGYNEQFF. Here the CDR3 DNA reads TGTGCCAGCAGCCTTCTTAGCGGGAGGGGCTACAATGAGCAGTTCTTC.

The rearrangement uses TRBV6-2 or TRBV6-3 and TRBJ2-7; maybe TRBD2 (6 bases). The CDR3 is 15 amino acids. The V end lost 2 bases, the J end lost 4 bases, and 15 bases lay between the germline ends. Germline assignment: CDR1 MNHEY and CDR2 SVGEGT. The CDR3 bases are TGTGCCAGCAGTTACCCCTCTCCCCGGGGGTACGAGCAGTACTTC. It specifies CASSYPSPRGYEQYF.

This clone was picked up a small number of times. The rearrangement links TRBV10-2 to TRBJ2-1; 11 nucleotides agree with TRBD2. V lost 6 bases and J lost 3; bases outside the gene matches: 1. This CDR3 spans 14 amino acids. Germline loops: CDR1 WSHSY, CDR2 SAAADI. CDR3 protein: CASRLAGDYNEQFF. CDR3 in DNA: TGCGCCAGCAGACTAGCGGGAGACTACAATGAGCAGTTCTTC.

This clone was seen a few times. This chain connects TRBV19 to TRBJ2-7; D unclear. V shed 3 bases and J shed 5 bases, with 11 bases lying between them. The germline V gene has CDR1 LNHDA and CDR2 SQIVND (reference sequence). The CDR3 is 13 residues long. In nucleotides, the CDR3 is TGTGCCAGTAGTATTTCAAGCGCCCACGAGCAGTACTTC. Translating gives CASSISSAHEQYF.

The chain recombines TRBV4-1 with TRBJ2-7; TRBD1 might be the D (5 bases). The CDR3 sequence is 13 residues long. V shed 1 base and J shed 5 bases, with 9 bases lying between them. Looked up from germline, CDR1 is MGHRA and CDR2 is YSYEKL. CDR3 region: CASSQAQGNEQYF. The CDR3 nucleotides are TGCGCCAGCAGCCAAGCCCAGGGCAACGAGCAGTACTTC.

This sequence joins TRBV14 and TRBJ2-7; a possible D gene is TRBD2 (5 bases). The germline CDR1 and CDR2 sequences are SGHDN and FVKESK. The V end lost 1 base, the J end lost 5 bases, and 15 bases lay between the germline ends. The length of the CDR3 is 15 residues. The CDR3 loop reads CASSQVAGFVHEQYF. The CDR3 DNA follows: TGTGCCAGCAGCCAAGTTGCGGGTTTCGTCCACGAGCAGTACTTC.

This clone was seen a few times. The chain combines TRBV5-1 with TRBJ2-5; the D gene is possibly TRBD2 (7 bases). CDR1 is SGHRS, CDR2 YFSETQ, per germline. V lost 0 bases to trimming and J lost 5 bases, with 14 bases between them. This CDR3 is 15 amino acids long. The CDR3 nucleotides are TGCGCCAGCAGCTTGGAGGGGGGGCAAATGGAGACCCAGTACTTC. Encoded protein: CASSLEGGQMETQYF. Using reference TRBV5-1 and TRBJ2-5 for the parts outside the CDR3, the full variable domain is KAGVTQTPRYLIKTRGQQVTLSCSPISGHRSVSWYQQTPGQGLQFLFEYFSETQRNKGNFPGRFSGRQFSNSRSEMNVSTLELGDSALYLCASSLEGGQMETQYFGPGTRLLVL.

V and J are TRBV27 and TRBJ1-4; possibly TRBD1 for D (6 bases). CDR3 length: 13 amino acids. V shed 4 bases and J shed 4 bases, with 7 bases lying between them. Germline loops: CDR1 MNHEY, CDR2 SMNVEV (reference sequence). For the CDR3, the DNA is TGTGCCAGCAGTTGGACAGTTAATGAAAAACTGTTTTTT. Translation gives CASSWTVNEKLFF.

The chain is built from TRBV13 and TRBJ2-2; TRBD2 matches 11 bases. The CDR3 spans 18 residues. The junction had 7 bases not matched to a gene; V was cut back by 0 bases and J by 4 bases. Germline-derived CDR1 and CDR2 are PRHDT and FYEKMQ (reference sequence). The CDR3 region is CASSLGWLAGGGTGELFF. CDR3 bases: TGTGCCAGCAGCTTAGGATGGCTAGCGGGAGGAGGCACCGGGGAGCTGTTTTTT. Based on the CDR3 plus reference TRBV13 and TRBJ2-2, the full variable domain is AAGVIQSPRHLIKEKRETATLKCYPIPRHDTVYWYQQGPGQDPQFLISFYEKMQSDKGSIPDRFSAQQFSDYHSELNMSSLELGDSALYFCASSLGWLAGGGTGELFFGEGSRLTVL.

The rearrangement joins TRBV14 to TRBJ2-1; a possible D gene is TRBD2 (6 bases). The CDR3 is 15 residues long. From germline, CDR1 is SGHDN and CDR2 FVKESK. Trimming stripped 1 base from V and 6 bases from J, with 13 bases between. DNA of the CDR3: TGTGCCAGCAGCCAAGTTAGCGGACCCTCCAATGAGCAGTTCTTC. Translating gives CASSQVSGPSNEQFF.

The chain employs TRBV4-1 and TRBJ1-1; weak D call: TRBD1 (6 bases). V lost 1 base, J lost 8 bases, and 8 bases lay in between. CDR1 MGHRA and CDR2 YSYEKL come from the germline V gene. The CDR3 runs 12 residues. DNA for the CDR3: TGCGCCAGCAGCCAAGGGGGGGGCGAAGCTTTCTTT. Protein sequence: CASSQGGGEAFF.

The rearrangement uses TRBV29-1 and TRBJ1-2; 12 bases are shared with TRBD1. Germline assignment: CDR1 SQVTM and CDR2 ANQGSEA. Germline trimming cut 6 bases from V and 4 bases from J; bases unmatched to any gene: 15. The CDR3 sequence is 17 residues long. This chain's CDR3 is CSVDASGTGGAGYGYTF. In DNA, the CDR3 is TGCAGCGTCGACGCCTCCGGGACAGGGGGCGCCGGCTATGGCTACACCTTC.